These 16 T cell receptor beta chains share one sample of origin, sequenced in a study of Graves' ophthalmopathy and Graves' hyperthyroidism. The sequenced template was RNA, covering the TCR beta CDR3 region. Second-round multiplex PCR followed a first-round RT-PCR using HTBI primers. TCRdb itself ran the multiplex PCR reads through MiXCR, one entry per CDR3 protein. Among a few hundred thousand distinct CDR3 sequences listed, 17% were seen once. Sequenced: peripheral blood. The receptor source for this set is an adult man with Graves' ophthalmopathy.

This clonotype was recorded a few times. The rearrangement joins TRBV3-1 to TRBJ2-2; D is unresolved. The V and J ends lost 1 base and 2 bases respectively, with 17 bases between them. The germline gives CDR1 LGHDT, CDR2 YNNKEL (reference sequence). The CDR3 is 18 residues long. The CDR3 coding sequence is TGTGCCAGCAGCCAAGGCCCGCGGATTAGCTCAAACACCGGGGAGCTGTTTTTT. It specifies CASSQGPRISSNTGELFF.

This clonotype was picked up many times. This chain links TRBV12-3 or TRBV12-4 with TRBJ1-5; no firm D call. Deletions cut 5 bases from V and 3 bases from J, with 14 bases between. The CDR3 has 15 residues. The CDR3 reads CASSGGGQFNQPQHF. The CDR3 DNA reads as TGTGCCAGCAGTGGCGGTGGGCAGTTCAATCAGCCCCAGCATTTT.

This clonotype was detected many times. The chain joins TRBV6-2 or TRBV6-3 to TRBJ2-5; D gene uncertain. V was pared by 6 bases and J by 2 bases, with 13 bases between. The CDR3 length is 14 residues. The V gene's germline CDR1 is MNHEY and CDR2 SVGEGT. The CDR3 nucleotides read TGTGCCAGCAGCGACTTTGACGGACAAGAGACCCAGTACTTC. This translates into CASSDFDGQETQYF.

This clonotype has ten or more counts. V gene TRBV24-1 combines with J gene TRBJ2-2; possibly TRBD1 for D (5 bases). Deletions cut 0 bases from V and 0 bases from J, with 13 bases between. CDR3 size: 18 residues. In germline, CDR1 is KGHDR, CDR2 SFDVKD. CDR3 bases: TGTGCCACCAGTGATTTGCCCTGGGCAGGGACGAACACCGGGGAGCTGTTTTTT. Residues: CATSDLPWAGTNTGELFF.

This clonotype was seen repeatedly, ten times or more. This chain connects TRBV6-1 to TRBJ2-2; D may be TRBD1 (6 bases). The V and J ends lost 6 bases and 1 base respectively, with 12 bases between them. This CDR3 contains 15 residues. The germline V gene encodes CDR1 MNHNS and CDR2 SASEGT. The CDR3 is CASRAGTKNTGELFF. DNA for the CDR3: TGTGCCAGCAGGGCCGGGACAAAGAACACCGGGGAGCTGTTTTTT.

This clonotype was counted ten times or more. CDR3 DNA sequence: TGTGCCAGCAGCCACCGATTTGGGCTCGGGGACACTGAAGCTTTCTTT. Amino acid sequence: CASSHRFGLGDTEAFF. The V and J genes are TRBV14 and TRBJ1-1, with D unclear. V gave up 3 bases and J gave up 3 bases, with 17 bases separating them. Looked up from germline, CDR1 is SGHDN and CDR2 is FVKESK. This CDR3 has 16 amino acids.

This clonotype was seen at least ten times. This chain connects TRBV7-9 to TRBJ1-1, with TRBD1 matching 9 bases. V shed 5 bases, J shed 4 bases, and the junction held 5 bases outside the gene matches. The V gene's germline CDR1 is SEHNR and CDR2 FQNEAQ (reference sequence). The CDR3 is 14 amino acids. This chain's CDR3 is CASSPQGATTEAFF. CDR3 coding DNA: TGTGCCAGCAGCCCACAGGGGGCAACCACTGAAGCTTTCTTT. Complete variable domain (other parts from reference TRBV7-9 and TRBJ1-1): DTGVSQNPRHKITKRGQNVTFRCDPISEHNRLYWYRQTLGQGPEFLTYFQNEAQLEKSRLLSDRFSAERPKGSFSTLEIQRTEQGDSAMYLCASSPQGATTEAFFGQGTRLTVV.

This clonotype was found many times. This chain joins TRBV4-2 and TRBJ1-2; D not resolved. Germline CDR1 and CDR2: LGHNA and YNFKEQ. The CDR3 is 14 residues long. Trimming stripped 0 bases from V and 6 bases from J, with 11 bases between. For the CDR3, the DNA is TGTGCCAGCAGCCAAGAAGGCTTAGTCCATGGCTACACCTTC. Residues: CASSQEGLVHGYTF.

This clonotype was recorded at least ten times. This rearrangement joins TRBV7-2 to TRBJ1-5; D not resolved. Germline CDR1 and CDR2: SGHTA and FQGNSA. The CDR3 extends over 12 amino acids. Trimming pared 4 bases from V and 5 bases from J, leaving 6 bases between. CDR3 nucleotides: TGTGCCAGCAGCTGGGAAGATCAGCCCCAGCATTTT. Translation: CASSWEDQPQHF.

This clonotype was detected many times. The chain joins TRBV30 to TRBJ2-3, with TRBD2 matching over 12 bases. With V trimmed by 4 bases and J by 4 bases, 6 bases remained unmatched. CDR1 GTSNPN and CDR2 SVGIG come from the germline V gene (reference sequence). The CDR3 contains 15 residues. The CDR3 nucleotides are TGTGCCTGGACCCTGCTAGCGGGAGGGTCAGATACGCAGTATTTT. Amino acids: CAWTLLAGGSDTQYF.

Many counts were recorded for this clonotype. This sequence joins TRBV28 and TRBJ2-4; D gene unclear. Trimming left V 5 bases short and J 0 bases short, with 14 bases between. The CDR3 is 16 amino acids. Per the germline V gene, CDR1 is MDHEN and CDR2 is SYDVKM. The CDR3 reads CASSESASVAKNIQYF. CDR3 DNA sequence: TGTGCCAGCAGTGAATCGGCCAGTGTAGCCAAAAACATTCAGTACTTC.

This clonotype appeared many times. One end of the junction is discordant with germline, which a read error may explain. This chain uses TRBV2 with TRBJ2-2, with unresolved D. Germline lookup yields CDR1 SNHLY and CDR2 FYNNEI. This CDR3 is built from 14 residues. The CDR3 reads CSSARTVNTGELFF. CDR3 in DNA: TGTTCCAGCGCCCGGACCGTCAACACCGGGGAGCTGTTTTTT.

This clonotype appeared many times. In DNA, the CDR3 is TGTGCCAGCAGTCCCGGGCTGGGGCATTATGATGGCTACACCTTC. This sequence encodes CASSPGLGHYDGYTF. The chain has TRBV12-3 or TRBV12-4 and TRBJ1-2; a weak D match, TRBD1 (5 bases). The V and J ends lost 5 bases and 6 bases respectively, with 19 bases between them. The CDR3 spans 15 residues.

The table lists this clonotype with many counts. This chain joins TRBV24-1 and TRBJ2-2; unclear D gene. The CDR3 extends over 14 amino acids. With 0 bases removed from V and 9 bases from J, the gap between germline ends came to 10 bases. The germline V gene encodes CDR1 KGHDR and CDR2 SFDVKD. Here the CDR3 reads CATSDLPFGRELFF. The CDR3 nucleotides read TGTGCCACCAGTGATTTGCCGTTCGGACGGGAGCTGTTTTTT.

At least ten counts were recorded for this clonotype. The genes are TRBV27 and TRBJ1-5; D is possibly TRBD1 (6 bases). Trimming removed 6 bases at V and 5 bases at J, with 11 bases between. CDR3 length equals 13 residues. CDR1 MNHEY and CDR2 SMNVEV come from the germline V gene (reference sequence). For the CDR3, the DNA is TGTGCCAGCAGCCACAGGGTCCATCAGCCCCAGCATTTT. Protein sequence: CASSHRVHQPQHF.

This clonotype was observed at least ten times. This chain uses TRBV10-1 with TRBJ1-1, with D unclear. Germline CDR1 and CDR2: WNHNN and SYGVQD (reference sequence). V was clipped by 0 bases and J by 1 base, with 6 bases between them. This CDR3 comprises 14 residues. This CDR3 reads CASSESKGNTEAFF. Written as DNA, the CDR3 is TGCGCCAGCAGTGAGTCTAAGGGGAACACTGAAGCTTTCTTT.